The table lists the clone carrying this T cell receptor (beta chain) with a few counts. The target antigen is unknown. Germline CDR1 is MNHEY and CDR2 is SMNVEV (reference sequence). The CDR3 is made up of 13 amino acids. The V end lost 6 bases, the J end lost 4 bases, and 13 bases lay between the germline ends. The second PCR ran roughly 6 to 11 cycles with a sample-barcoded 5' primer and J-beta primers. Every cDNA was tagged by a template-switch adaptor with 12 random nucleotides. From the 5' RACE reads, TCRdb called clonotypes with MiXCR, one entry per CDR3 protein. The sample lists under 700,000 distinct CDR3 sequences, less than 25% occurring once. This record belongs to a study of blood T cells in healthy people across ages. Study-wide results and caveats: Measured against age, TCR beta diversity per million T cells decreased in a roughly linear manner.

A minimum of 6.5 million PBMCs was isolated per sample. A further study also used this sample, focusing on T cells of mothers and their children. That work contributes: Normalized overlap was always slightly, never significantly, higher in related than unrelated mother-child pairs.

The gene calls are TRBV27 and TRBJ2-7, with D perhaps TRBD1 (5 bases). The TCR originated in a boy younger than 18 in good health. Sequenced material: blood. The CDR3 sequence: CASRGDSFYEQYF. In DNA form, the CDR3 reads TGTGCCAGCAGAGGAGACAGTTTTTACGAGCAGTACTTC.